One sample yielded the 28 T cell receptor beta chains listed below, sequenced in a study of T cell responses to AZD1222 COVID-19 vaccine. The table came from immunoSEQ multiplex PCR; TCRdb's copy has only in-frame clones and leaves some out. The sample contains approximately 79,000 clones, 70% to 90% of which appear only once. Sequenced material: peripheral blood, taken on day 0 of AZD1222 vaccination. The receptors originated from an adult in good health.

This chain links TRBV18 with TRBJ1-1, with 7 bases matching TRBD1. Per germline, CDR1 KGHSH and CDR2 LQKENI. This CDR3 has 14 residues. Losses at the gene ends were 3 bases for V and 4 bases for J; bases not matched to a gene: 5. The CDR3 loop reads CASSPRQGFTEAFF. The CDR3 DNA reads as TGTGCCAGCTCACCGCGACAGGGATTCACTGAAGCTTTCTTT.

The rearrangement joins TRBV5-1 to TRBJ2-7, with TRBD1 identical over 9 bases. With 4 bases clipped from V and 3 bases from J, the junction kept 5 bases outside the gene matches. The CDR3 sequence is 14 residues long. Per germline, CDR1 SGHRS and CDR2 YFSETQ. The DNA of the CDR3 is TGCGCCAGCAGCCCTCTGGGACAGGGCTACGAGCAGTACTTC. Translating it yields CASSPLGQGYEQYF.

The chain uses TRBV19 and TRBJ1-2; weak D call: TRBD1 (5 bases). CDR1 is LNHDA, CDR2 SQIVND, per germline (reference sequence). V lost 3 bases to trimming and J lost 2 bases, with 10 bases between them. The CDR3 loop spans 14 amino acids. The chain's CDR3 is CASSIVGENYGYTF. The CDR3 nucleotides are TGTGCCAGTAGTATCGTGGGGGAGAACTATGGCTACACCTTC.

This chain links TRBV28 with TRBJ2-7, with D possibly being TRBD1 (9 bases). V lost 6 bases and J 7 bases, leaving 22 bases between the germline ends. Germline V gene lookup returns CDR1 MDHEN and CDR2 SYDVKM. This CDR3 has 15 residues. The CDR3 loop is CASRQDRGPGGEQYF. The CDR3 nucleotides are TGTGCCAGCAGACAGGACAGGGGTCCGGGGGGGGAGCAGTACTTC.

The CDR3 DNA reads TGTGCCAGCAGTGACCCCACCACAGGGGTTTCCACCTACGAGCAGTACTTC. This gives the protein CASSDPTTGVSTYEQYF. J is TRBJ2-7 and V is TRBV6-1, with 7 nucleotides matching TRBD1. The trim removed 3 bases at V and 2 bases at J, leaving 13 bases unmatched. The CDR3 is 17 residues long. Germline loops: CDR1 MNHNS, CDR2 SASEGT.

J is TRBJ2-3 and V is TRBV10-2; TRBD1 matches 7 bases. The CDR3 is 15 residues long. Germline V gene sequence: CDR1 WSHSY, CDR2 SAAADI. With 2 bases clipped from V and 3 bases from J, the junction kept 5 bases outside the gene matches. The CDR3 reads CASSEDPRGTDTQYF. The CDR3 DNA sequence: TGCGCCAGCAGTGAGGACCCCAGGGGGACAGATACGCAGTATTTT.

This clone was seen only a few times. The gene calls are TRBV24-1 and TRBJ2-1, with a weak D call TRBD1 (5 bases). CDR1 is KGHDR, CDR2 SFDVKD, per germline. V was cut by 5 bases and J by 4 bases, with 11 bases left in between. The CDR3 covers 14 residues. Written as DNA, the CDR3 is TGTGCCACCAGTGTCAGGGCTCCATACAATGAGCAGTTCTTC. Translating gives CATSVRAPYNEQFF.

The chain is built from TRBV11-2 and TRBJ1-1, with 9 bases that match TRBD1. Losses at the gene ends were 5 bases for V and 3 bases for J; bases not matched to a gene: 10. The CDR3 is made up of 16 amino acids. Germline V gives CDR1 SGHAT, CDR2 FQNNGV. The CDR3 DNA reads as TGTGCCAGCAGCCCAGGGACAGGGAGGCGGGACACTGAAGCTTTCTTT. Translation gives CASSPGTGRRDTEAFF.

The rearrangement joins TRBV19 to TRBJ2-1; D not certain. Germline V lookup: CDR1 LNHDA, CDR2 SQIVND (reference sequence). V shed 7 bases and J shed 1 base, with 11 bases lying between them. The CDR3 covers 14 residues. The CDR3 spells CASTAVGSYNEQFF. The DNA for the CDR3 is TGTGCCAGTACCGCGGTTGGGTCCTACAATGAGCAGTTCTTC.

The rearrangement joins TRBV6-6 to TRBJ1-1, with TRBD1 matching 9 bases. Trimming cost V 5 bases and J 5 bases; bases outside gene matches: 9. The CDR3 is 15 amino acids. Germline V gene lookup returns CDR1 MNHNY and CDR2 SVGAGI (reference sequence). The chain's CDR3 is CASSPGTGWTTEAFF. CDR3 bases: TGTGCCAGCAGTCCCGGGACAGGGTGGACAACTGAAGCTTTCTTT.

The V gene is TRBV7-9, the J gene TRBJ2-7, with a tentative D call TRBD1 (6 bases). This CDR3 comprises 13 residues. V lost 8 bases and J 3 bases, leaving 14 bases between the germline ends. Germline CDR1 and CDR2: SEHNR and FQNEAQ (reference sequence). CDR3 in amino acids: CASGEDSNYEQYF. Written as DNA, the CDR3 is TGTGCCAGCGGCGAGGACAGCAACTACGAGCAGTACTTC.

DNA for the CDR3: TGTGCCAGCAGCCCGACTAGCGGGAGGGCCATTGAGCAGTTCTTC. Protein: CASSPTSGRAIEQFF. The rearrangement links TRBV7-2 to TRBJ2-1; 14 bases align to TRBD2. After removal of 5 bases from V and 9 bases from J, the junction contained 6 bases not matched to a gene. This CDR3 comprises 15 residues. CDR1 and CDR2 from the germline V gene are SGHTA and FQGNSA. Using reference TRBV7-2 and TRBJ2-1 for the parts outside the CDR3, the full variable domain is GAGVSQSPSNKVTEKGKDVELRCDPISGHTALYWYRQSLGQGLEFLIYFQGNSAPDKSGLPSDRFSAERTGGSVSTLTIQRTQQEDSAVYLCASSPTSGRAIEQFFGPGTRLTVL.

This clone came up once. The chain uses TRBV28 and TRBJ2-1; 8 bases align to TRBD1. CDR1 and CDR2 from the germline V gene are MDHEN and SYDVKM. V lost 6 bases and J lost 3; bases outside the gene matches: 7. The CDR3 is 15 amino acids. The CDR3 sequence is CASRRTGNYYNEQFF. The CDR3 bases are TGTGCCAGCAGGCGGACAGGGAATTACTACAATGAGCAGTTCTTC.

The rearrangement joins TRBV5-5 to TRBJ1-3, with TRBD1 as a possible D gene (5 bases). Germline V lookup: CDR1 SGHKS, CDR2 YYEKEE (reference sequence). V was clipped by 2 bases and J by 0 bases, with 9 bases between them. This CDR3 is built from 15 residues. The CDR3 sequence is CASSFGAFSGNTIYF. The CDR3 DNA is TGTGCCAGCAGCTTTGGGGCTTTCTCTGGAAACACCATATATTTT.

The chain couples TRBV9 to TRBJ1-5; no clear D. This CDR3 has 13 residues. Germline CDR1 and CDR2: SGDLS and YYNGEE. V was clipped by 4 bases and J by 4 bases, with 9 bases between them. The CDR3 nucleotides read TGTGCCAGCAGCCCCGACTTAAATCAGCCCCAGCATTTT. Its protein product is CASSPDLNQPQHF.

This clone was counted once. This rearrangement joins TRBV10-3 to TRBJ2-5; either TRBD1 or TRBD2 may fit D (5 bases each). Germline V lookup: CDR1 ENHRY, CDR2 SYGVKD. The CDR3 loop spans 13 amino acids. V lost 6 bases and J lost 2, with 10 bases in between. The CDR3 DNA reads TGTGCCATCAGGGGGGATTTACAAGAGACCCAGTACTTC. Protein sequence: CAIRGDLQETQYF.

The chain links TRBV28 to TRBJ2-5; 13 nucleotides match TRBD2. In germline, CDR1 is MDHEN, CDR2 SYDVKM. The length of the CDR3 is 18 residues. Losses at the gene ends were 5 bases for V and 1 base for J; bases not matched to a gene: 10. The CDR3 nucleotides read TGTGCCAGCAGTCAGCACCCCGGACTAGCGGGAGCCCAAGAGACCCAGTACTTC. It yields the protein CASSQHPGLAGAQETQYF. Full variable domain (remainder filled in from reference TRBV28 and TRBJ2-5): DVKVTQSSRYLVKRTGEKVFLECVQDMDHENMFWYRQDPGLGLRLIYFSYDVKMKEKGDIPEGYSVSREKKERFSLILESASTNQTSMYLCASSQHPGLAGAQETQYFGPGTRLLVL.

This sequence joins TRBV5-1 and TRBJ2-7; no definite D call. V shed 4 bases and J shed 2 bases, with 10 bases lying between them. There are 13 residues in the CDR3. Germline CDR1 reads SGHRS; CDR2 reads YFSETQ. The CDR3 is CASSVHSPYEQYF. The CDR3 region has the DNA TGCGCCAGCAGCGTACATTCGCCCTACGAGCAGTACTTC.

The genes are TRBV19 and TRBJ2-7, with D possibly being TRBD1 (5 bases). V lost 5 bases and J 5 bases, leaving 16 bases between the germline ends. The CDR3 is made up of 14 amino acids. Germline CDR1 and CDR2: LNHDA and SQIVND (reference sequence). The CDR3 region has the DNA TGTGCCAGTAGTGAGCAGCAGGGTCCCCACGAGCAGTACTTC. It codes for CASSEQQGPHEQYF.

This sequence joins TRBV7-3 and TRBJ2-7; tentative D call: TRBD1 (7 bases). Germline loops: CDR1 SGHTA, CDR2 FQGTGA. The V and J ends lost 1 base and 6 bases respectively, with 10 bases between them. The CDR3 is 13 residues long. Here the CDR3 DNA reads TGTGCCAGCAGCTTAAACCAGGGGGGCGAGCAGTACTTC. This codes for CASSLNQGGEQYF.

The J gene is TRBJ2-5, the V gene TRBV3-1 (or the pseudogene TRBV3-2), with D maybe TRBD2 (5 bases). The CDR3 has 15 amino acids. V shed 1 base and J shed 2 bases, with 11 bases lying between them. Germline CDR1 and CDR2: LGHDT and YNNKEL (reference sequence). The CDR3 region has the DNA TGTGCCAGCAGCCAAGGCGACTACTATCAAGAGACCCAGTACTTC. This codes for CASSQGDYYQETQYF.

This clone was observed a few times. This sequence joins TRBV28 and TRBJ1-6; the D is unclear. Between the trimmed V and J ends, which lost 8 bases and 9 bases, there was a span of 20 bases. Germline V lookup: CDR1 MDHEN, CDR2 SYDVKM. The CDR3 is made up of 15 amino acids. CDR3 loop: CASGIGTTEVSPLHF. The DNA for the CDR3 is TGTGCCAGCGGTATCGGAACAACCGAGGTTTCACCCCTCCACTTT.

Here the CDR3 DNA reads TGCGCCAGCAGCCAAGGGGCTAGCGGGAACCTGTCCCCAGATACGCAGTATTTT. It codes for CASSQGASGNLSPDTQYF. The V and J genes are TRBV4-3 and TRBJ2-3, with 9 bases identical to TRBD2. V dropped 1 base and J dropped 4; count of bases not matched to a gene: 12. CDR3 length equals 18 residues. Germline CDR1 LGHNA, CDR2 YSLEER.

V and J are TRBV7-2 and TRBJ2-7, with 10 positions matching TRBD2. With V trimmed by 5 bases and J by 2 bases, 6 bases remained unmatched. The CDR3 spans 15 residues. Germline V gene sequence: CDR1 SGHTA, CDR2 FQGNSA. DNA of the CDR3: TGTGCCAGCAGCCCGGGACTAGCGTCGACCTACGAGCAGTACTTC. As protein: CASSPGLASTYEQYF.

This chain joins TRBV7-2 and TRBJ2-3; TRBD2 matches at 16 bases. The V and J ends lost 5 bases and 5 bases, in that order; junction bases with no gene match: 4. The CDR3 sequence is 16 residues long. The germline gives CDR1 SGHTA, CDR2 FQGNSA. CDR3 loop: CASSPGLAGGQDTQYF. Here the CDR3 DNA reads TGTGCCAGCAGCCCGGGACTAGCGGGAGGGCAAGATACGCAGTATTTT.

This rearrangement joins TRBV5-5 to TRBJ2-7; the match to TRBD1 covers 8 bases. The CDR3 runs to 16 residues. The germline V gene encodes CDR1 SGHKS and CDR2 YYEKEE (reference sequence). The J segment lost 1 base and the V segment lost 2 bases, leaving 8 bases of the junction unmatched. CDR3 sequence reads: CASSLVSGQASYEQYF. CDR3 bases: TGTGCCAGCAGCTTAGTCTCGGGACAGGCTTCCTACGAGCAGTACTTC.

CDR3: CASRRQNTEAFF. CDR3 nucleotides: TGTGCCAGTAGAAGACAGAACACTGAAGCTTTCTTT. The J gene is TRBJ1-1, the V gene TRBV19; D is ambiguous. V was clipped by 6 bases and J by 1 base, with 6 bases between them. Germline CDR1 is LNHDA and CDR2 is SQIVND (reference sequence). This CDR3 comprises 12 residues.

The J gene is TRBJ2-7, the V gene TRBV6-6; D is unclear. The CDR3 covers 14 residues. The germline CDR1 and CDR2 sequences are MNHNY and SVGAGI (reference sequence). V lost 0 bases, J lost 5 bases, and 11 bases lay in between. CDR3: CASSYSFPRDEQYF. The CDR3 coding sequence is TGTGCCAGCAGTTACTCGTTCCCGCGAGACGAGCAGTACTTC.